This T cell receptor beta chain was sequenced in a study of T cells in localized non-small cell lung cancer. Findings of the study overall: Peak T cell clonality was found in uninvolved adjacent lung, exceeding tumor. The study sequenced only one region of the tumor. As a result, intratumor heterogeneity could not be excluded and remains possible. There was an association of higher blood T cell density with longer overall survival. Researchers found a median roughly 56 of the top 100 tumor clones in adjacent lung.

Notes on this clone: Its antigen is unidentified.

Profiling relied on immunoSEQ multiplex PCR, and the TCRdb table lists in-frame clones only, not all of them. This sample carries 40,000 to 50,000 clones, approximately 90% of them seen once, and the ten largest clones take more than 6%. The CDR3 sequence is 14 residues long. The junction had 4 bases not matched to a gene; V was cut back by 3 bases and J by 4 bases. Germline loops: CDR1 MNHNS, CDR2 SASEGT. The receptor was isolated from a woman aged 18-55 years with stage III lung adenocarcinoma. The genes are TRBV6-1 and TRBJ2-5, with 8 bases fitting TRBD1. The sequencing used peripheral blood, collected before any cancer treatment. The CDR3 region has the DNA TGTGCCAGCAGTGACAGGGGGCGGGGAGAGACCCAGTACTTC. Translation: CASSDRGRGETQYF.